This T cell receptor (beta chain) was obtained from a study of shared clonotypes between healthy human individuals. Study-wide background: Samples came from two female and three male donors aged 18 to 49.

The donors, all of them Caucasian adults, lived in Nashville, Tennessee. Genomic DNA for unsorted samples, which was extracted with the QIAamp DNA Blood Mini kit, came from around 93 million PBMCs. Germline V gene sequence: CDR1 SEHNR, CDR2 FQNEAQ (reference sequence). The CDR3 is 16 amino acids. V lost 4 bases, J lost 5 bases, and 11 bases stayed unmatched. For every subset, genomic DNA was evenly distributed across several immunoSEQ plates. TCRdb's table, derived via immunoSEQ multiplex PCR, lists solely in-frame clones and lacks some. The profile covers about 520,000 clones, with 70% to 80% appearing a single time and more than 10% taken by the ten largest.

The sequenced material came from PBMCs. J is TRBJ1-5 and V is TRBV7-9; TRBD1 matches 7 bases. The sequence was obtained from a woman in her thirties or forties in good health. Some clones in this sample may be carry-over from other donors' samples. The CDR3 region is CASSSGGTAPDQPQHF. For the CDR3, the DNA is TGTGCCAGCAGCTCCGGGGGGACAGCCCCGGATCAGCCCCAGCATTTT.